Below, 21 T cell receptor beta chains from the same sample are listed, as sequenced in a study of CD8 T cells in ankylosing spondylitis. MiXCR, run by TCRdb on the 5' RACE reads, gives a single entry per CDR3 protein. The table has just under 350,000 distinct CDR3 sequences, roughly 15% seen once; the top ten hold 0.85% to 1.4%. The sample was blood, either unsorted or a sorted T cell fraction (not recorded which). The origin of the receptors is a male donor with ankylosing spondylitis or in good health (not recorded which).

The chain joins TRBV6-1 to TRBJ2-2, with 10 bases fitting TRBD1. The CDR3 sequence is 15 residues long. V was clipped by 5 bases and J by 7 bases; unmatched bases: 7. Per the germline V gene, CDR1 is MNHNS and CDR2 is SASEGT. This CDR3 is CASSLRDRGSGELFF. CDR3 bases: TGTGCCAGCAGTCTCCGGGACAGGGGAAGCGGGGAGCTGTTTTTT.

A few counts support this clonotype. V is TRBV7-8 and J is TRBJ2-1, with 11 nucleotides matching TRBD2. V was pared by 5 bases and J by 4 bases, with 10 bases of the junction left unmatched. This CDR3 contains 17 residues. From germline, CDR1 is SGHVS and CDR2 FQNEAQ. DNA for the CDR3: TGTGCCAGCAGCCAGAGAAGGACTAGCGGGCGTTACAATGAGCAGTTCTTC. Its translation is CASSQRRTSGRYNEQFF.

This clonotype showed up many times. This chain links TRBV18 with TRBJ2-1, with 11 bases fitting TRBD2. The CDR3 covers 22 residues. CDR1 is KGHSH, CDR2 LQKENI, per germline. V lost 6 bases to trimming and J lost 9 bases; unmatched junction nucleotides: 31. CDR3 residues: CASSEGQFLAGGGPGFSSEQFF. CDR3 DNA sequence: TGTGCCAGCTCTGAGGGACAGTTTCTAGCGGGAGGAGGGCCCGGATTCTCTAGTGAGCAGTTCTTC.

V usage is TRBV27 and J usage is TRBJ1-2; maybe TRBD1 (6 bases). CDR1 is MNHEY, CDR2 SMNVEV, per germline (reference sequence). The CDR3 covers 15 residues. V was clipped by 5 bases and J by 8 bases, with 21 bases between them. The CDR3: CASSPHRDIPKGYTF. CDR3 bases: TGTGCCAGCAGTCCTCACCGGGACATCCCGAAAGGCTACACCTTC.

This clonotype was counted ten times or more. The chain links TRBV7-9 to TRBJ1-4, with a possible D match to TRBD1 (5 bases). Germline assignment: CDR1 SEHNR and CDR2 FQNEAQ (reference sequence). Trimming removed 1 base from V and 5 bases from J, with 5 bases in between. The length of the CDR3 is 13 residues. The CDR3 loop is CASSLGQNEKLFF. The CDR3 nucleotides read TGTGCCAGCAGCTTAGGACAGAATGAAAAACTGTTTTTT. The full variable domain, in which reference TRBV7-9 and TRBJ1-4 provide the parts outside the CDR3, is DTGVSQNPRHKITKRGQNVTFRCDPISEHNRLYWYRQTLGQGPEFLTYFQNEAQLEKSRLLSDRFSAERPKGSFSTLEIQRTEQGDSAMYLCASSLGQNEKLFFGSGTQLSVL.

This chain uses TRBV10-3 with TRBJ1-2, with 9 bases that match TRBD1. This CDR3 spans 15 amino acids. The germline V gene has CDR1 ENHRY and CDR2 SYGVKD. Trimming took 7 bases from V and 3 from J; bases not matched to a gene: 9. The DNA of the CDR3 is TGTGCCATCATGGGAGACAGGGGGTTATACTATGGCTACACCTTC. Protein product: CAIMGDRGLYYGYTF.

The V call is TRBV27, the J call TRBJ2-7, with D perhaps matching TRBD2 (6 bases). CDR3 length equals 12 residues. The germline gives CDR1 MNHEY, CDR2 SMNVEV (reference sequence). The ends were cut back, 5 bases at V and 8 bases at J, with 13 bases in the middle. The CDR3 DNA is TGTGCCAGCAGTCCCGGAGGGGCGAAGCAGTACTTC. It translates to CASSPGGAKQYF.

This clonotype showed up just a few times. This chain links TRBV5-1 with TRBJ2-7; D perhaps matches TRBD1 (5 bases). The V end lost 7 bases, the J end lost 4 bases, and 15 bases lay between the germline ends. The CDR3 runs to 13 residues. CDR1 and CDR2 (germline): SGHRS, YFSETQ. The CDR3 protein is CASSTGALYEQYF. The CDR3 DNA reads TGCGCCAGCTCCACTGGGGCGCTTTACGAGCAGTACTTC.

V is TRBV5-1 and J is TRBJ2-7; maybe TRBD1 (5 bases). Germline lookup yields CDR1 SGHRS and CDR2 YFSETQ. Deletions cut 0 bases from V and 6 bases from J, with 7 bases between. The CDR3 length is 12 residues. This CDR3 is CASSLEGREQYF. The CDR3 coding sequence is TGCGCCAGCAGCTTGGAGGGGCGCGAGCAGTACTTC.

With regard to this clonotype: No DNA is shown, since the ends of the CDR3 on it are uncertain; the CDR3 is the one TCRdb lists. V and J are TRBV7-5 and TRBJ2-5; no check of the table's D call, TRBD1, against the DNA was made. TRBV7-5 is a recognized pseudogene. With termini counted, the CDR3 has 18 amino acids. The CDR3 is CISVSEACLGQGLETQYF.

The chain is built from TRBV15 and TRBJ2-7; 8 positions match TRBD2. There are 13 residues in the CDR3. CDR1 is LNHNV, CDR2 YYDKDF, per germline (reference sequence). The ends lost 8 bases at V and 7 bases at J; junction bases unmatched: 10. CDR3 residues: CATLAGRVGEQYF. The CDR3 DNA sequence: TGTGCCACCTTAGCGGGAAGGGTCGGGGAGCAGTACTTC.

This clonotype appeared many times. The chain links TRBV3-1 to TRBJ2-1; D not resolved. The length of the CDR3 is 15 residues. V lost 3 bases and J lost 6, with 15 bases in between. Germline V gene data show CDR1 as LGHDT and CDR2 as YNNKEL (reference sequence). In DNA, the CDR3 is TGTGCCAGCAGCCACCCTTCCCTTCAGAGCAATGAGCAGTTCTTC. Translating gives CASSHPSLQSNEQFF.

This clonotype appeared a few times. The rearrangement joins TRBV20-1 to TRBJ2-1, with 8 bases fitting TRBD2. Trimming at V came to 5 bases and at J to 2 bases, leaving 5 bases not matched to a gene. In germline, CDR1 is DFQATT, CDR2 SNEGSKA (reference sequence). The CDR3 runs to 14 residues. CDR3 nucleotides: TGCAGTGCTCGTAGCGGGGCTACCTACAATGAGCAGTTCTTC. Its protein product is CSARSGATYNEQFF.

The chain uses TRBV12-3 or TRBV12-4 and TRBJ2-7; no definite D call. The CDR3 length is 13 residues. V was shortened by 3 bases and J by 9 bases, with 15 bases between the two germline ends. The CDR3 DNA follows: TGTGCCAGCAGTTTGGCCGCAGCTAAGGGGCAGTACTTC. The encoded protein is CASSLAAAKGQYF.

This clonotype turned up a few times. The rearrangement uses TRBV7-2 and TRBJ2-1; 7 bases agree with TRBD2. Germline loops: CDR1 SGHTA, CDR2 FQGNSA. The CDR3 has 15 amino acids. The trim removed 5 bases at V and 3 bases at J, leaving 7 bases unmatched. The CDR3 is CASSPLGGVYNEQFF. The CDR3 region has the DNA TGTGCCAGCAGCCCGTTGGGGGGGGTCTACAATGAGCAGTTCTTC.

V usage is TRBV25-1 and J usage is TRBJ2-7, with D possibly being TRBD2 (5 bases). Germline assignment: CDR1 MGHDK and CDR2 SYGVNS. Trimming cost V 1 base and J 2 bases, with 6 bases left between them. The CDR3 extends over 13 amino acids. For the CDR3, the DNA is TGTGCCAGCAGTGAATCGGGGACCTACGAGCAGTACTTC. It specifies CASSESGTYEQYF.

J is TRBJ2-7 and V is TRBV10-3; 8 positions agree with TRBD2. The V segment lost 4 bases and the J segment 6 bases; nucleotides outside the gene matches: 8. The germline V gene has CDR1 ENHRY and CDR2 SYGVKD. There are 14 residues in the CDR3. The CDR3 reads CAISGRDAGGEQYF. DNA of the CDR3: TGTGCCATCAGTGGCCGGGACGCGGGGGGCGAGCAGTACTTC.

This clonotype was counted a few times. The V gene is TRBV2, the J gene TRBJ2-3; TRBD2 matches at 7 bases. The V segment lost 6 bases and the J segment 0 bases; nucleotides outside the gene matches: 6. CDR1 and CDR2 (germline): SNHLY, FYNNEI. The CDR3 totals 15 residues. CDR3 protein: CASRRTRMSTDTQYF. The CDR3 nucleotides read TGTGCCAGCAGGCGGACTAGGATGAGCACAGATACGCAGTATTTT.

This clonotype was seen only a few times. The V and J genes are TRBV29-1 and TRBJ2-7; a weak D match, TRBD1 (5 bases). Per germline, CDR1 SQVTM and CDR2 ANQGSEA. This CDR3 contains 11 residues. V lost 4 bases and J lost 3, with 7 bases in between. CDR3 bases: TGCAGCGTTGTTAGGGGCTACGAGCAGTACTTC. This encodes CSVVRGYEQYF.

This clonotype was counted at least ten times. At one of its ends the junction is not consistent with the germline gene, which may arise from a read error. V and J are TRBV12-3 or TRBV12-4 and TRBJ1-1; D possibly corresponds to TRBD1 (6 bases). The CDR3 runs to 11 residues. CDR3 sequence reads: CASSSLDRPTF. The CDR3, as DNA: TGTGCCAGCAGCTCCCTCGACAGGCCAACCTTT.

The V and J genes are TRBV19 and TRBJ1-3; D is uncertain. V lost 4 bases and J lost 0, with 10 bases in between. CDR1 and CDR2 from the germline V gene are LNHDA and SQIVND (reference sequence). The CDR3 contains 15 residues. DNA for the CDR3: TGTGCCAGTAGTACGCAGAGCGTCTCTGGAAACACCATATATTTT. It specifies CASSTQSVSGNTIYF.